The 5 T cell receptor beta chains given below trace back to one sample, sequenced in a study of T cell responses to AZD1222 COVID-19 vaccine. The method was immunoSEQ multiplex PCR; TCRdb's version includes in-frame clones alone and lacks a portion of them. The data show 200,000 or so clones, with roughly 91% seen just once and around 1% held by the top ten. Sequencing was performed on peripheral blood, taken on day 0 of MenACWY control vaccination. The source is an adult in good health.

Details on this clone: The identical CDR3 is also encoded by other nucleotide sequences in the sample. The chain links TRBV5-1 to TRBJ1-5; possible D gene TRBD1, 5 bases. The CDR3 runs to 13 residues. Trimming removed 0 bases from V and 4 bases from J, with 5 bases in between. Germline-derived CDR1 and CDR2 are SGHRS and YFSETQ. Written as DNA, the CDR3 is TGCGCCAGCAGCTTGGACAGGAATCAGCCCCAGCATTTT. Translating gives CASSLDRNQPQHF.

V gene TRBV19 combines with J gene TRBJ1-2; the D is unclear. The V gene's germline CDR1 is LNHDA and CDR2 SQIVND (reference sequence). The CDR3 loop spans 13 amino acids. Trimming took 3 bases from V and 7 from J, leaving 12 bases between them. CDR3 DNA: TGTGCCAGTAGTATGGGTAGGGCCGGTGGCTACACCTTC. Translated: CASSMGRAGGYTF.

This clone was recorded only once. The chain recombines TRBV7-3 with TRBJ2-7; TRBD1 matches 8 bases. Trimming removed 5 bases from V and 3 bases from J; junction bases left unmatched: 3. The germline CDR1 and CDR2 sequences are SGHTA and FQGTGA. The CDR3 contains 13 residues. CDR3 DNA: TGTGCCAGCAGCCCAGACAGGGGCTACGAGCAGTACTTC. Amino acids: CASSPDRGYEQYF. The full variable domain, its missing parts supplied by reference TRBV7-3 and TRBJ2-7, is GAGVSQTPSNKVTEKGKYVELRCDPISGHTALYWYRQSLGQGPEFLIYFQGTGAADDSGLPNDRFFAVRPEGSVSTLKIQRTERGDSAVYLCASSPDRGYEQYFGPGTRLTVT.

The CDR3 sequence: CASKQQNTEAFF. For the CDR3, the DNA is TGTGCCAGCAAACAACAGAACACTGAAGCTTTCTTT. V gene TRBV25-1 combines with J gene TRBJ1-1; no firm D call. The CDR3 runs 12 residues. Trimming removed 7 bases from V and 1 base from J, with 7 bases in between. Germline V gives CDR1 MGHDK, CDR2 SYGVNS.

CDR3 region: CASSLRSATNEKLFF. DNA for the CDR3: TGCGCCAGCAGCTTGAGATCAGCAACTAATGAAAAACTGTTTTTT. The chain links TRBV5-1 to TRBJ1-4; D is unclear. Trimming removed 1 base at V and 0 bases at J, with 7 bases between. From germline, CDR1 is SGHRS and CDR2 YFSETQ. The CDR3 is 15 residues long. The complete variable domain, with remaining parts taken from reference TRBV5-1 and TRBJ1-4, reads KAGVTQTPRYLIKTRGQQVTLSCSPISGHRSVSWYQQTPGQGLQFLFEYFSETQRNKGNFPGRFSGRQFSNSRSEMNVSTLELGDSALYLCASSLRSATNEKLFFGSGTQLSVL.